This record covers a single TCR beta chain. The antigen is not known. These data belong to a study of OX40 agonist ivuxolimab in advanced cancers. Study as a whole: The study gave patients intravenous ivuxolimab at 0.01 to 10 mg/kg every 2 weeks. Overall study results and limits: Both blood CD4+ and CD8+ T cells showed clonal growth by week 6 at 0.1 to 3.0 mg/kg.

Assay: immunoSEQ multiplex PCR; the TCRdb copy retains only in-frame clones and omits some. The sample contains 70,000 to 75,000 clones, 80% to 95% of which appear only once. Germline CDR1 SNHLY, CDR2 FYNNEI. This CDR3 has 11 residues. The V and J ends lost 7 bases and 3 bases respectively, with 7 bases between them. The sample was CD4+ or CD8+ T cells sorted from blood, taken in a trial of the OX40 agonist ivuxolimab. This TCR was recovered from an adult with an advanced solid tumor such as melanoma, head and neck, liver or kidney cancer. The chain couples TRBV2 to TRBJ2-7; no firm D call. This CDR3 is CASNVGYEQYF. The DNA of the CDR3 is TGTGCCAGCAACGTTGGCTACGAGCAGTACTTC.